This T cell receptor (beta chain) was identified in a study of shared clonotypes between healthy human individuals. Method: immunoSEQ multiplex PCR; TCRdb's copy keeps in-frame clones and lacks some. The sample consists of under 1,100,000 clones, 70% to 80% of them appearing once. The germline V gene has CDR1 MNHNS and CDR2 SASEGT. The J segment lost 5 bases and the V segment lost 0 bases, leaving 7 bases of the junction unmatched. The CDR3 has 16 amino acids. Material for sequencing was memory CD4+ T cells sorted from blood. Subset meaning: CD45RA-negative fraction. This sequence was found in a man aged 18-30 years in good health. The chain carries TRBV6-1 and TRBJ2-7; 10 bases match TRBD2. In nucleotides, the CDR3 is TGTGCCAGCAGTGAAGCTCCAAGCGGGAGGGCCCACGAGCAGTACTTC. Residues: CASSEAPSGRAHEQYF.